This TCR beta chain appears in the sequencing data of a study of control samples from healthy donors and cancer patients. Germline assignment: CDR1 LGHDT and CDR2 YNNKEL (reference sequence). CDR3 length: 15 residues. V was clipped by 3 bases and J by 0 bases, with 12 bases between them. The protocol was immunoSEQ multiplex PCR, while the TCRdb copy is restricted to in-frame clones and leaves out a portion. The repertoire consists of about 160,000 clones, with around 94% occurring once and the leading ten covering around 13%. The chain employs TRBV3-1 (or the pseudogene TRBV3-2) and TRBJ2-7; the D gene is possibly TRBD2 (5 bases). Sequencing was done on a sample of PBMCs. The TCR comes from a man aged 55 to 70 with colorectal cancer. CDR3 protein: CASSHVRDSSYEQYF. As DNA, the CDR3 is TGTGCCAGCAGCCATGTACGGGATTCCTCCTACGAGCAGTACTTC.